This passage covers 24 T cell receptor beta chains from one sample sequenced in a study of T cells after yellow fever vaccination (dated by TCRdb to the late 2010s). Libraries were prepared through 5' RACE. TCRdb shows the sequencer as Illumina NovaSeq 6000. The raw public data were reprocessed by TCRdb itself: fastp quality trimming at Q25, MiXCR clonotype calling, in-frame beta chains only. Here each entry gathers all rows of one CDR3 protein and keeps the most common genes and DNA. The sample table contains around 320,000 distinct CDR3 sequences; only one count was recorded for 7.5% to 9% of them. The ten largest make up 3% to 4% of the sample. Per the publication, the treatment or condition label means: live attenuated yellow fever vaccine strain. Source: CD4+ T cells sorted from PBMCs, taken 5 days after the yellow fever booster vaccination. The source of these receptors is a man between 18 and 29 years old who received the YFV17D yellow fever vaccine.

The chain employs TRBV7-3 and TRBJ2-3; 9 nucleotides match TRBD2. This CDR3 has 16 amino acids. The V and J ends lost 6 bases and 0 bases, in that order; junction bases with no gene match: 7. CDR1 is SGHTA and CDR2 is FQGTGA in the germline V gene. The CDR3 DNA is TGTGCCAGCAGTCCGGGACTAGCAGTTAGCACAGATACGCAGTATTTT. As protein: CASSPGLAVSTDTQYF.

Many counts were recorded for this clonotype. The chain has TRBV10-3 and TRBJ1-1; tentatively, D is TRBD1 (5 bases). The CDR3 contains 15 residues. CDR1 and CDR2 (germline): ENHRY, SYGVKD. Trimming left V 0 bases short and J 6 bases short, with 14 bases between. CDR3 residues: CAISESIREGPEAFF. As DNA, the CDR3 is TGTGCCATCAGTGAGTCGATTCGGGAGGGGCCTGAAGCTTTCTTT.

This clonotype was observed many times. The gene calls are TRBV4-3 and TRBJ2-5; D possibly corresponds to TRBD1 (5 bases). Germline lookup yields CDR1 LGHNA and CDR2 YSLEER. The CDR3 contains 14 residues. Deletions cut 0 bases from V and 6 bases from J, with 11 bases between. The CDR3 protein is CASSQDSGLKTQYF. Here the CDR3 DNA reads TGCGCCAGCAGCCAAGATTCAGGGTTGAAGACCCAGTACTTC.

The gene calls are TRBV10-3 and TRBJ2-7; no definite D call. Trimming shortened V by 4 bases and J by 3 bases, and 16 bases separated the two germline ends. The CDR3 length is 15 residues. CDR1 is ENHRY and CDR2 is SYGVKD in the germline V gene. The CDR3 sequence is CAISGRMGVNYEQYF. CDR3 DNA: TGTGCCATCAGTGGTAGAATGGGCGTCAACTACGAGCAGTACTTC.

CDR3 nucleotides: TGTGCCAGCAGCTTGGGTAGGGAGGGCACCGGGGAGCTGTTTTTT. Protein sequence: CASSLGREGTGELFF. This chain uses TRBV5-5 with TRBJ2-2; TRBD2 agrees at 7 bases. V shed 0 bases, J shed 4 bases, and the junction held 3 bases outside the gene matches. The CDR3 has 15 amino acids. From germline, CDR1 is SGHKS and CDR2 YYEKEE (reference sequence).

The sample holds many counts of this clonotype. The V gene is TRBV2, the J gene TRBJ2-5; the D gene could be TRBD1 or TRBD2 (6 bases each). CDR1 SNHLY and CDR2 FYNNEI come from the germline V gene. The V end was cut by 4 bases, the J end by 5 bases, with 17 bases between. This CDR3 is built from 15 residues. CDR3 sequence reads: CASSVPRGLRETQYF. CDR3 in DNA: TGTGCCAGCAGTGTTCCCAGGGGACTTCGGGAGACCCAGTACTTC.

The chain joins TRBV6-2 or TRBV6-3 to TRBJ2-3, with TRBD2 matching 8 bases. The CDR3 contains 15 residues. The J segment lost 1 base and the V segment lost 4 bases, leaving 4 bases of the junction unmatched. CDR1 and CDR2 (germline): MNHEY, SVGEGT. In DNA, the CDR3 is TGTGCCAGCAGTTCCTGGACTAGCCGCACAGATACGCAGTATTTT. The encoded protein is CASSSWTSRTDTQYF.

The sample holds a few counts of this clonotype. CDR3 amino acids: CASSLVGPISNYGYTF. For the CDR3, the DNA is TGTGCCAGCAGTTTAGTTGGACCGATATCTAACTATGGCTACACCTTC. The chain combines TRBV12-3 or TRBV12-4 with TRBJ1-2; D is unclear. The CDR3 covers 16 residues. Trimming shortened V by 1 base and J by 0 bases, and 12 bases separated the two germline ends.

This clonotype was observed a few times. The chain combines TRBV20-1 with TRBJ2-1; 8 bases are a match to TRBD2. The CDR3 is 14 residues long. V dropped 1 base and J dropped 8; count of bases not matched to a gene: 7. Germline CDR1 reads DFQATT; CDR2 reads SNEGSKA (reference sequence). The CDR3 here is CSARAPSGSHEQFF. The CDR3 coding sequence is TGCAGTGCTAGAGCGCCTAGCGGGTCCCATGAGCAGTTCTTC.

The rearrangement joins TRBV3-1 to TRBJ2-7; TRBD1 matches at 7 bases. CDR3 length: 14 amino acids. The germline CDR1 and CDR2 sequences are LGHDT and YNNKEL (reference sequence). V lost 3 bases to trimming and J lost 0 bases; unmatched junction nucleotides: 2. The CDR3: CASSQRQGSYEQYV. CDR3 sequence (DNA): TGTGCCAGCAGCCAGAGACAGGGCTCCTACGAGCAGTACGTC.

The chain carries TRBV5-4 and TRBJ2-5; tentatively, D is TRBD2 (6 bases). This CDR3 is 14 amino acids long. Germline V gene data show CDR1 as SGHNT and CDR2 as YYREEE (reference sequence). Between the trimmed V and J ends, which lost 4 bases and 2 bases, there was a span of 12 bases. The CDR3 nucleotides read TGTGCCAGCAGCAGAGTGGGGAGGCAAGAGACCCAGTACTTC. It is translated as CASSRVGRQETQYF.

The genes are TRBV2 and TRBJ2-7; D call uncertain. This CDR3 region has 10 residues. In germline, CDR1 is SNHLY, CDR2 FYNNEI. Trimming took off 3 bases at V and 12 bases at J, with 9 bases between the two ends. The DNA of the CDR3 is TGTGCCAGCAGTGATATTAGCCCGTACGTC. Translated, it gives CASSDISPYV.

J is TRBJ1-5 and V is TRBV20-1; the D is unclear. V lost 0 bases and J 8 bases, leaving 11 bases between the germline ends. CDR3 length: 13 residues. Germline CDR1 is DFQATT and CDR2 is SNEGSKA (reference sequence). The CDR3 spells CSAREDLLEPQHF. CDR3 DNA sequence: TGCAGTGCTAGAGAAGACCTTCTGGAGCCCCAGCATTTT.

The V and J genes are TRBV5-1 and TRBJ2-2; 7 nucleotides match TRBD2. This CDR3 is built from 17 residues. The V gene end was trimmed by 1 base and the J gene end by 2 bases; junction bases not matched to a gene: 8. Germline CDR1 and CDR2: SGHRS and YFSETQ. CDR3 in DNA: TGCGCCAGCAGCTTGAGGCCCCAGCGGGGTAACACCGGGGAGCTGTTTTTT. As protein: CASSLRPQRGNTGELFF. Using reference TRBV5-1 and TRBJ2-2 for the parts outside the CDR3, the full variable domain is KAGVTQTPRYLIKTRGQQVTLSCSPISGHRSVSWYQQTPGQGLQFLFEYFSETQRNKGNFPGRFSGRQFSNSRSEMNVSTLELGDSALYLCASSLRPQRGNTGELFFGEGSRLTVL.

This clonotype was detected a few times. The CDR3 is CASSRPGASQPQHF. The CDR3 DNA reads as TGTGCCAGCAGTAGGCCGGGGGCAAGTCAGCCCCAGCATTTT. The chain is built from TRBV12-3 or TRBV12-4 and TRBJ1-5; a weak D match, TRBD1 (6 bases). Trimming left V 5 bases short and J 6 bases short, with 14 bases between. CDR3 length equals 14 residues.

V usage is TRBV6-1 and J usage is TRBJ1-1, with no clear D. V was cut by 0 bases and J by 3 bases, with 8 bases left in between. The germline gives CDR1 MNHNS, CDR2 SASEGT. There are 14 residues in the CDR3. CDR3 protein: CASSEALQYTEAFF. Here the CDR3 DNA reads TGTGCCAGCAGTGAAGCGCTTCAATACACTGAAGCTTTCTTT.

This clonotype was observed a handful of times. CDR3 DNA sequence: TGTGCCAGCAGTTTAGGAAGCGCAGAGGCGAACGGCTACACCTTC. Translation: CASSLGSAEANGYTF. This chain uses TRBV12-3 or TRBV12-4 with TRBJ1-2; D unresolved. CDR3 length equals 15 residues. V was shortened by 1 base and J by 8 bases, with 17 bases between the two germline ends.

The CDR3, as DNA: TGCGCCAGCAGGATCGGGGGCACGGACACTGAAGCTTTCTTT. It is translated as CASRIGGTDTEAFF. V usage is TRBV5-1 and J usage is TRBJ1-1; TRBD1 is a possible D gene (6 bases). V was clipped by 5 bases and J by 3 bases, with 14 bases between them. CDR1 is SGHRS and CDR2 is YFSETQ in the germline V gene. The CDR3 has 14 amino acids. The full variable domain, its missing parts supplied by reference TRBV5-1 and TRBJ1-1, is KAGVTQTPRYLIKTRGQQVTLSCSPISGHRSVSWYQQTPGQGLQFLFEYFSETQRNKGNFPGRFSGRQFSNSRSEMNVSTLELGDSALYLCASRIGGTDTEAFFGQGTRLTVV.

This clonotype is medium-sized within its sample. The chain couples TRBV3-1 to TRBJ2-3, with D possibly being TRBD1 or TRBD2 (5 bases each). The V and J ends lost 7 bases and 0 bases respectively, with 11 bases between them. The length of the CDR3 is 14 residues. Germline V gives CDR1 LGHDT, CDR2 YNNKEL (reference sequence). CDR3 loop: CASNSRGSTDTQYF. The CDR3 DNA reads as TGTGCCAGCAACTCACGGGGCAGCACAGATACGCAGTATTTT.

This clonotype was found a few times. The gene calls are TRBV4-3 and TRBJ1-1, with D hard to call. This CDR3 spans 13 amino acids. Germline V gene lookup returns CDR1 LGHNA and CDR2 YSLEER. V dropped 4 bases and J dropped 0 bases, with 6 bases sitting between them. CDR3: CASSPTLNTEAFF. DNA of the CDR3: TGCGCCAGCAGCCCTACTCTGAACACTGAAGCTTTCTTT.

This clonotype was recorded a few times. The chain combines TRBV27 with TRBJ1-5, with D unclear. This CDR3 region has 15 residues. Germline V CDR1 and CDR2: MNHEY, SMNVEV (reference sequence). Trimming took off 6 bases at V and 3 bases at J, with 15 bases between the two ends. The CDR3 DNA sequence: TGTGCCAGCAGATCTCGGCGGACTTCCAATCAGCCCCAGCATTTT. Protein sequence: CASRSRRTSNQPQHF.

There are a few counts of this clonotype. This chain joins TRBV6-5 and TRBJ2-3; D possibly corresponds to TRBD2 (5 bases). The germline V gene has CDR1 MNHEY and CDR2 SVGAGI. This CDR3 has 12 amino acids. V was clipped by 11 bases and J by 3 bases, with 12 bases between them. The CDR3 region has the DNA TGTGCCCGCACACGGGGAACAGATACGCAGTATTTT. Translation gives CARTRGTDTQYF.

At least ten counts were recorded for this clonotype. The CDR3 coding sequence is TGCGCCAGCAGCCTGCCCTACACTGAAGCTTTCTTT. This codes for CASSLPYTEAFF. This chain joins TRBV4-1 and TRBJ1-1, with unresolved D. The CDR3 spans 12 residues. CDR1 and CDR2 from the germline V gene are MGHRA and YSYEKL. Trimming cost V 4 bases and J 3 bases, with 6 bases left between them.

The chain is built from TRBV7-6 and TRBJ2-3, with D perhaps TRBD1 (6 bases). The CDR3 contains 13 residues. V was clipped by 10 bases and J by 4 bases, with 15 bases between them. CDR1 is SGHVS and CDR2 is FNYEAQ in the germline V gene. Here the CDR3 reads CATRGFGADTQYF. CDR3 coding DNA: TGTGCCACCAGGGGTTTTGGGGCAGATACGCAGTATTTT. Together with reference TRBV7-6 and TRBJ2-3, the CDR3 gives the full variable domain: GAGVSQSPRYKVTKRGQDVALRCDPISGHVSLYWYRQALGQGPEFLTYFNYEAQQDKSGLPNDRFSAERPEGSISTLTIQRTEQRDSAMYRCATRGFGADTQYFGPGTRLTVL.